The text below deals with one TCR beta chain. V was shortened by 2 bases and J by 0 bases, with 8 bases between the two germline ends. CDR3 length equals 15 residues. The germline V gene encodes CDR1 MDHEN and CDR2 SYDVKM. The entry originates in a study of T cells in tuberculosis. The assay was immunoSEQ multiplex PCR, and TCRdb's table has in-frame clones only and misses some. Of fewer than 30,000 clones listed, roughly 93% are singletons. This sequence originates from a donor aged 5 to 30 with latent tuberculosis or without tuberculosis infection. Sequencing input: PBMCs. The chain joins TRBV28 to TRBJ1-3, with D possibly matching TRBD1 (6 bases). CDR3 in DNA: TGTGCCAGCAGTTTAGAGGGGGTCTCTGGAAACACCATATATTTT. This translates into CASSLEGVSGNTIYF. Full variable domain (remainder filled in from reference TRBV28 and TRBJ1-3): DVKVTQSSRYLVKRTGEKVFLECVQDMDHENMFWYRQDPGLGLRLIYFSYDVKMKEKGDIPEGYSVSREKKERFSLILESASTNQTSMYLCASSLEGVSGNTIYFGEGSWLTVV.